Listed below are T cell receptor beta chains from one sample, sequenced in a study of a mutant IDH1 vaccine in newly diagnosed glioma. These receptors lack a known antigen. The assay was immunoSEQ multiplex PCR, and TCRdb's table has in-frame clones only and misses some. The sample has around 130,000 clones, 80% seen once. The sequenced sample was PBMCs, obtained from a glioma patient whose treatment included an IDH1 peptide vaccine. These receptors were obtained from a man aged 35 to 55 with glioma. The CDR3 runs from the conserved cysteine through the conserved F or W. A D gene is named only where the DNA matches it firmly. Clone size is not always given. Where it is, it says once, few, many or a class for expanded clones.

D gene,clone size,V gene,J gene,CDR3 DNA,CDR3 protein
TRBD2,-,TRBV11-2,TRBJ2-5,TGTGCCAGCAGCCCGGCCTGGACTAGCGGGGCCACCCAGTACTTC,CASSPAWTSGATQYF
TRBD1,-,TRBV7-9,TRBJ1-1,TGTGCCAGCAGCTTAGACAGGGGTTGGGCTGAAGCTTTCTTT,CASSLDRGWAEAFF
TRBD1,few,TRBV7-9,TRBJ2-2,TGTGCCAGCAGCTCCGGGACAGCTTTCACCGGGGAGCTGTTTTTT,CASSSGTAFTGELFF
-,once,TRBV5-6,TRBJ2-7,TGTGCCAGCACCTACGGTAGGTCCTACGAGCAGTACTTC,CASTYGRSYEQYF
TRBD2,-,TRBV7-9,TRBJ2-3,TGTGCCAGCAGCTCACTAGCGGGAGGTTTGGCAGATACGCAGTATTTT,CASSSLAGGLADTQYF
-,-,TRBV6-5,TRBJ1-6,TGTGCCAGCAGTTATGGGGGCACGCGGGAACCCCTCCACTTT,CASSYGGTREPLHF
-,-,TRBV7-9,TRBJ1-1,TGTGCCAGCAGCCAGGCCGGGTCCACTGAAGCTTTCTTT,CASSQAGSTEAFF
-,-,TRBV5-1,TRBJ1-3,TGCGCCAGCAGTCCCTGGGACCCAAGCTCTGGAAACACCATATATTTT,CASSPWDPSSGNTIYF
-,-,TRBV5-1,TRBJ1-1,TGCGCCAGCAGCTCGGCGGGGGTTGAAGCTTTCTTT,CASSSAGVEAFF
TRBD2,-,TRBV27,TRBJ2-5,TGTGCCAGCCAACGGTTCCCCGCCGGCCCAGCGGGAAGCGAAGAGACCCAGTACTTC,CASQRFPAGPAGSEETQYF
TRBD1,-,TRBV5-6,TRBJ1-5,TGTGCCAGCAGCTTACGGACAGGGCGGTTTCAGCCCCAGCATTTT,CASSLRTGRFQPQHF
-,-,TRBV6-1,TRBJ1-1,TGTGCCAGCAGGAACAAGGTCGGAGTGAACACTGAAGCTTTCTTT,CASRNKVGVNTEAFF
-,-,TRBV5-1,TRBJ1-2,TGCGCCAGCAGCTTGTCCGAGACAGCCTATGGCTACACCTTC,CASSLSETAYGYTF
TRBD1,-,TRBV2,TRBJ2-5,TGTGCCAGCAAGACTTACAGGGGTGGCGAGACCCAGTACTTC,CASKTYRGGETQYF
TRBD1,-,TRBV4-2,TRBJ1-2,TGTGCCAGCAGCCAAGGCCTTGGACAGGGGGCCTCCTATGGCTACACCTTC,CASSQGLGQGASYGYTF
TRBD2,few,TRBV9,TRBJ2-1,TGTGCCAGCAGCCCAGGACTAGCGGGAGTAGAAAATGAGCAGTTCTTC,CASSPGLAGVENEQFF
TRBD1,-,TRBV6-8,TRBJ2-7,TGTGCCAGCAGTTACGGACAGGGTGATTTC,CASSYGQGDF
-,-,TRBV4-3,TRBJ1-6,TGCGCCAGCAGCCAAGATCGACTCTCGGTTATAGCACCCCTCCACTTT,CASSQDRLSVIAPLHF
TRBD2,-,TRBV7-8,TRBJ2-5,TGTGCCAGCAGCTTAGCTGGGGGGGGACAAGAGACCCAGTACTTC,CASSLAGGGQETQYF
-,few,TRBV4-3,TRBJ1-1,TGCGCCAGCAGCCAGATGGAAGCTTTCTTT,CASSQMEAFF
TRBD1,once,TRBV5-1,TRBJ2-7,TGCGCCAGCAGCGACACTGACAGGGGAAGGAACGAGCAGTACTTC,CASSDTDRGRNEQYF
TRBD1,once,TRBV10-3,TRBJ2-4,TGTGCCATCAGTGGGGGACAGGGCCCCAAAGCCAAAAACATTCAGTACTTC,CAISGGQGPKAKNIQYF
-,-,TRBV6-6,TRBJ2-7,TGTGCCAGCAATACGGGGGGCGCTGGTAGCGAGCAGTACTTC,CASNTGGAGSEQYF
-,-,TRBV11-1,TRBJ2-7,TGTGCCAGCAGCCCCTCGGCAGGGAATGAATACGAGCAGTACTTC,CASSPSAGNEYEQYF
-,-,TRBV4-2,TRBJ1-4,TGTGCCAGCAGCCAAGATAATAGGGGGACTAATGAAAAACTGTTTTTT,CASSQDNRGTNEKLFF
-,-,TRBV6-6,TRBJ2-1,TGTGCCAGCAGTTCCCTGGGTCCTTTAGATGAGCAGTTCTTC,CASSSLGPLDEQFF
TRBD2,-,TRBV5-4,TRBJ2-7,TGTGCCAGCAGCTTGGGGACTAGTGGGCCCTACGAGCAGTACTTC,CASSLGTSGPYEQYF
-,once,TRBV6-4,TRBJ1-2,TGTGCCAGCAGTGACTCGAGGCAGTCCTATGGCTACACCTTC,CASSDSRQSYGYTF
-,-,TRBV18,TRBJ1-4,TGTGCCAGCTCAGATCCGACCGAACCTAATGAAAAACTGTTTTTT,CASSDPTEPNEKLFF
TRBD1,-,TRBV7-2,TRBJ1-5,TGTGCCAGCAGCCCGATGACAGGGTCGCGCAATCAGCCCCAGCATTTT,CASSPMTGSRNQPQHF
-,few,TRBV30,TRBJ1-5,TGTGCCTGGGGAAAGGGGCTGGACCAGCCCCAGCATTTT,CAWGKGLDQPQHF
-,-,TRBV19,TRBJ2-3,TGTGCCACCCGCCCCCTGGGATCCCATGGTGGAGGCACAGATACGCAGTATTTT,CATRPLGSHGGGTDTQYF
TRBD1,-,TRBV5-6,TRBJ2-7,TGTGCCAGCAGCTTGGTGACAGGGGGCGGTTGGGAGCAGTACTTC,CASSLVTGGGWEQYF
-,-,TRBV28,TRBJ2-7,TGTGCCAGCAGTTCCAGCTCCTACGAGCAGTACTTC,CASSSSSYEQYF
-,-,TRBV6-4,TRBJ1-4,TGTGCCAGCAGTGAACAGGGAGGAGAAGGTGAAAAACTGTTTTTT,CASSEQGGEGEKLFF
TRBD1,-,TRBV6-5,TRBJ2-7,TGTGCCAGCAGTTACTCCGTCCAGGGGGCCTACGAGCAGTACTTC,CASSYSVQGAYEQYF
TRBD2,-,TRBV7-6,TRBJ2-5,TGTGCCAGCAGCCTACCTCGAGCGGGAAGGAAAGAGACCCAGTACTTC,CASSLPRAGRKETQYF
TRBD2,-,TRBV7-9,TRBJ2-1,TGTGCCAGCAGCTTAGTAAGCGGGAGTTACAATGAGCAGTTCTTC,CASSLVSGSYNEQFF
TRBD1,-,TRBV6-5,TRBJ1-2,TGTGCCAGCAGTACAGGGGGATATGGCTACACCTTC,CASSTGGYGYTF
-,-,TRBV28,TRBJ2-3,TGTGCCAGCAGGGCCGGGGGTATAAGCACAGATACGCAGTATTTT,CASRAGGISTDTQYF
-,-,TRBV6-5,TRBJ2-7,TGTGCCAGCAAGGACCCCCATAACCAGTACTTC,CASKDPHNQYF
TRBD1,-,TRBV9,TRBJ1-4,TGTGCCAGCAGCGTTGGGACAGGGGGCAATGAAAAACTGTTTTTT,CASSVGTGGNEKLFF